This is a list of T cell receptor beta chains from one sample in a study of PD-L1 blockade in urothelial cancer. Generated by immunoSEQ multiplex PCR, the TCRdb table keeps only in-frame clones and is missing some. Of 70,000 or so clones listed, about 85% were seen once; the top ten hold less than 5.5%. Sequenced here: PBMCs, sampled around atezolizumab (anti-PD-L1) treatment. All receptors derive from a man in his sixties or seventies with urothelial cancer. CDR3s include the opening cysteine and the closing phenylalanine or tryptophan. The size field is filled for only some rows; it gives once, few, many or a size class.

CDR3	V	J	size
CASSPPHNTEAFF	TRBV18	TRBJ1-1	once
CATSRDMSYEQYF	TRBV15	TRBJ2-7	once
CASSHGAVNNEQFF	TRBV4-2	TRBJ2-1	-
CSVEGDRAYEQYF	TRBV29-1	TRBJ2-7	-
CASSQVPSNYGYTF	TRBV4-2	TRBJ1-2	-
CASSLALAGVVGYEQYF	TRBV11-1	TRBJ2-7	-
CASSLVTGGAFF	TRBV7-9	TRBJ1-1	once
CASSLGSDSYGYTF	TRBV5-1	TRBJ1-2	-
CASSPEGGRQPQHF	TRBV9	TRBJ1-5	-
CASSLHRRQGYNQPQHF	TRBV27	TRBJ1-5	few
CASSFGTSGSLNEQFF	TRBV5-8	TRBJ2-1	-
CASRGGGQPQHF	TRBV19	TRBJ1-5	few
CASSTGQGAYEQYF	TRBV5-1	TRBJ2-7	-
CASSRRQAMNTEAFF	TRBV7-9	TRBJ1-1	-
CASSYSITGLYGYTF	TRBV6-5	TRBJ1-2	few
CASSGSAYQETQYF	TRBV9	TRBJ2-5	-
CASSLSKRGNEQFF	TRBV7-8	TRBJ2-1	-
CASSGQGWNTEAFF	TRBV25-1	TRBJ1-1	-
CASSLLTGFGEQYF	TRBV5-1	TRBJ2-7	-
CASSYGLVSWVQTQYF	TRBV7-9	TRBJ2-5	-
CASSLRGPGELFF	TRBV18	TRBJ2-2	-
CASSAGSGGPYEQYF	TRBV19	TRBJ2-7	few
CASGAGHWSGANVLTF	TRBV5-1	TRBJ2-6	-
CASSLAATGPGGTRAFF	TRBV5-1	TRBJ1-1	-
CASSLSSGYNEQFF	TRBV5-1	TRBJ2-1	-
CASRVLAGADTQYF	TRBV6-6	TRBJ2-3	-
CASTVGGPPYF	TRBV2	TRBJ2-5	-